This T cell receptor (beta chain) is drawn from a study of blood T cell repertoires in COVID-19. Study background: Specimens from acute and convalescent COVID-19 originated in the United States, Italy and Spain. The analysed material was cDNA or gDNA that came from T cells, B-cell-depleted T cells, or PBMCs.

Germline CDR1 and CDR2: SGHVS and FQNEAQ. The germline V and J ends were trimmed by 5 bases and 0 bases, with 10 bases remaining between them. This CDR3 is built from 14 residues. In the authors' methods: Cell counts per sample came from amplifying reference gene primers. This table comes from immunoSEQ multiplex PCR, and its TCRdb copy is limited to in-frame clones, with some not included. Clone size and V and J calls were adopted from that table, with D and trimming inferred from the DNA. Here the sample spans more than 200,000 clones, roughly 80% being singletons. Specimen: peripheral blood. This receptor was obtained from an elderly woman with active or convalescent COVID-19. The chain combines TRBV7-8 with TRBJ1-2, with D perhaps matching TRBD1 (6 bases). The chain's CDR3 is CASSSGQPNYGYTF. DNA for the CDR3: TGTGCCAGCAGCAGTGGACAGCCTAACTATGGCTACACCTTC.